This entry concerns a single TCR beta chain. Its binding antigen is unknown. One base away there is no much larger clone; base qualities are not given. Genomic DNA was isolated using the Qiagen DNeasy kit from unsorted PBMCs as well as from negatively selected CD4+ and CD8+ fractions. TCR beta CDR3 regions were amplified by immunoSEQ multiplex PCR using primers annealing to V and J segments. A synthetic immune receptor repertoire was used to minimize amplification bias, and remaining bias was computationally removed after sequencing. Per the source publication's procedure: Repertoire diversity was quantified as the Shannon entropy index using custom Python scripts. Unsorted, CD4+ and CD8+ repertoires were examined separately, except in combined analyses, for which CD4+ and CD8+ sequences were merged in silico. Clonal expansion was defined as a frequency increase of at least 2-fold after treatment compared with C1D1, and clones undetected at baseline were assigned a pseudocount of 0.5. Clones with 0 or 1 copy at C1D1 were defined as singleton clones, while clones with 2 or more copies were defined as non-singleton clones. Clones expanded in unsorted samples were labelled as CD4+, CD8+ or unknown by matching protein sequences in sorted samples from the same patient. Wilcoxon tests on paired samples were used to test diversity changes from C1D1 to C4D1. TCRdb obtained this table from immuneACCESS and retained in-frame rearrangements with V and J assigned. These tables miss some clones; where compared with another copy, unresolved V genes account for less than half of the shortfall, and the remainder is unexplained. For V, J and clone size, that table is used; D and trimming come from the DNA. The sample includes under 70,000 clones, with approximately 89% observed a single time. The top ten constitute around 12% of the sample.

The CDR3 measures 12 amino acids from cysteine to phenylalanine. Just the 36-base CDR3 DNA is kept, in frame starting at base 1. CDR1 SGHKS and CDR2 YYEKEE were looked up in the germline V gene (reference sequence). Relative to germline, V is 4 bases shorter and J is 5 bases shorter, with 9 bases between their ends. The time point label here, explained by the study, means: cycle 1 day 1 (C1D1), immediately before nivolumab initiation. All trial patients had relapsed after autologous stem cell transplantation, with cohorts A, B and C differing in prior brentuximab vedotin exposure. The trial cohort was composed of about 54 patients with relapsed/refractory classical Hodgkin lymphoma, for whom complete response, partial response or progressive disease was recorded as best overall response. Trial patients were treated with single-agent nivolumab in the multi-cohort phase II CheckMate 205 trial. An independent review committee assessed best overall response by applying the 2007 International Working Group response criteria. Trial PBMCs were obtained immediately prior to nivolumab initiation (C1D1) and on therapy at cycle 2 day 1 and cycle 4 day 1. Peripheral blood was collected in 8 mL Vacutainer Cell Preparation Tubes, from which PBMCs were isolated by centrifugation and then cryopreserved.

This sample was included in a study of PD-1 blockade in classical Hodgkin lymphoma (dated by TCRdb to the early 2020s). About the study as a whole: Nivolumab dosing was 3 mg/kg intravenously every 2 weeks, continuing until either disease progression or unacceptable toxicity. The study used TCR beta sequencing and CyTOF to define a peripheral blood immune signature of response to PD-1 blockade in classical Hodgkin lymphoma.

Study-level results and caveats: The study was limited to a single clinical trial cohort, and causes of repertoire differences, possibly disease activity or prior therapy, remained undefined. Trial patients achieving complete response had baseline diversity similar to newly diagnosed patients, whereas partial responders and progressors had significantly lower diversity. Patients starting nivolumab less than 1 year after ASCT had lower diversity and were excluded from later analyses to avoid confounding by immune reconstitution. Baseline TCR diversity was reported as lower in newly diagnosed patients than in healthy donors, and lower still in relapsed/refractory patients. CD4+ but not CD8+ TCR diversity rose significantly by C4D1 (p=0.0027 vs p=0.16), most apparent in complete responders (p=0.02).

The chain joins TRBV5-5 to TRBJ1-1; no D segment can be confidently identified. The receptor was isolated from a human donor with classical Hodgkin lymphoma. The sequences come from peripheral blood mononuclear cells (PBMCs), collected at baseline. The sequenced DNA: TGTGCCAGCAGCCTTCTGAGGACTGAAGCTTTCTTT. It codes for CASSLLRTEAFF.